This TCR beta chain was identified during a study of T cells in Graves' hyperthyroidism and ophthalmopathy. Study-level information: The blood sample was taken at first diagnosis, before treatment began.

In germline, CDR1 is SGHRS, CDR2 YFSETQ. The CDR3 consists of 14 residues. The V segment lost 2 bases and the J segment 6 bases; nucleotides outside the gene matches: 7. Amplification yielded TCR beta CDR3 regions, with RNA transcripts as the source. The primer set for the first-round RT-PCR of the TCR CDR3 was HTBI. TCRdb re-derived calls from the multiplex PCR reads in MiXCR, one entry per CDR3 protein. Of 500,000 to 600,000 distinct CDR3 sequences detected, roughly 17% appear once; the ten largest clones hold around 19%. This clonotype was seen ten or more times. A lack of ophthalmopathy progression within 18 months defined stable Graves' hyperthyroidism. Together with thyroid ultrasound, orbital computed tomography, serum thyroxine and TRAb, clinical symptoms were used for diagnoses.

The chain is built from TRBV5-1 and TRBJ2-7; the match to TRBD2 covers 8 bases. The sequence derives from a woman younger than 35 with Graves' hyperthyroidism. The sequencing sample was made of blood. Here the CDR3 DNA reads TGCGCCAGCAGCTTAGGACGGGAGGGAGGCGAGCAGTACTTC. The encoded protein is CASSLGREGGEQYF.